Listed here is a single T cell receptor (beta chain). Its antigen remains unidentified. At one boundary the junction diverges from the germline segment, which might be a read error. This specimen comes from a study of cytomegalovirus exposure and HLA in healthy donors. Whole-study context: Counted in an early data release were about 85 million unique TCRs from HLA-typed donors. Study observations and caveats: Rarity characterized most TCR sequences, yet some public TCRs appeared in many donors.

PCR used 60 Vbeta primers and 13 Jbeta primers. Here immunoSEQ multiplex PCR was the method, and the copy in TCRdb shows in-frame clones only, minus some. The table lists 100,000 to 150,000 clones, more than 65% of them singletons, with more than 2.5% in the top ten. The sequenced sample was PBMCs. The receptor's source is a woman between 55 and 75 years old in good health and CMV-seropositive.

CDR3 nucleotide sequence: TGTGCCAGCAGTTACTCCCGGCCGGACTACAAGCAGTACTTC. Its protein is CASSYSRPDYKQYF. The chain combines TRBV6-5 with TRBJ2-7, with D maybe TRBD2 (6 bases). From germline, CDR1 is MNHEY and CDR2 SVGAGI. This CDR3 comprises 14 residues.